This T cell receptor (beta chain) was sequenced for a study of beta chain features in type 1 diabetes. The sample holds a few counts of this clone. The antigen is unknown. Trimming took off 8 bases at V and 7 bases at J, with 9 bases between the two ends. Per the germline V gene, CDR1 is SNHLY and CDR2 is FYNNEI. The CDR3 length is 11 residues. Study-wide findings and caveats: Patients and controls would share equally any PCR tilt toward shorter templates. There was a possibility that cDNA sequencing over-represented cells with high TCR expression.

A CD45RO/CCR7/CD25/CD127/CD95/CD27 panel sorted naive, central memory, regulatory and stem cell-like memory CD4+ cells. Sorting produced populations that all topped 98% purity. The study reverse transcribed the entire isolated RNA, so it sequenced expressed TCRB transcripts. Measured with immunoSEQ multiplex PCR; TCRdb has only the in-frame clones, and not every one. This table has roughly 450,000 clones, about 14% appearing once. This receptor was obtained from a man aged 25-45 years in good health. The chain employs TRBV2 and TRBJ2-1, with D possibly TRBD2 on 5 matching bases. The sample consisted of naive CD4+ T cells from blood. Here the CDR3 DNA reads TGTGCCAGCGGGAGAGGGAATGAGCAGTTCTTC. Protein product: CASGRGNEQFF.